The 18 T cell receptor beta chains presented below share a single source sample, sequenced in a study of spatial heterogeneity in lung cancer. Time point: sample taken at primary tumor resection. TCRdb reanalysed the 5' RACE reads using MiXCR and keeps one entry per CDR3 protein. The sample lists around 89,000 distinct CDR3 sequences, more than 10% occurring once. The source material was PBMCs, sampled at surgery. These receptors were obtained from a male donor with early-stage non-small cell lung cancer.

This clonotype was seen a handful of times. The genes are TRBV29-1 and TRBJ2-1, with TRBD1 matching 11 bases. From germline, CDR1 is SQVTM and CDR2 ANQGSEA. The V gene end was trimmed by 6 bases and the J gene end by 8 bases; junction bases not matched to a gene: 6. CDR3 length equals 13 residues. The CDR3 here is CSVQGQGVYEQFF. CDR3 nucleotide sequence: TGCAGCGTCCAGGGACAGGGGGTTTATGAGCAGTTCTTC.

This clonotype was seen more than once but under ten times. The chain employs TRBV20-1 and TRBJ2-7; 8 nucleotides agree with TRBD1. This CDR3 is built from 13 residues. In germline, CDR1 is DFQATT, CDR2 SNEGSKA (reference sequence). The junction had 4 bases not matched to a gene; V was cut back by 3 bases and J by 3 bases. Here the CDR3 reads CSASAGGVYEQYF. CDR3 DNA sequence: TGCAGTGCTAGCGCAGGGGGCGTCTACGAGCAGTACTTC.

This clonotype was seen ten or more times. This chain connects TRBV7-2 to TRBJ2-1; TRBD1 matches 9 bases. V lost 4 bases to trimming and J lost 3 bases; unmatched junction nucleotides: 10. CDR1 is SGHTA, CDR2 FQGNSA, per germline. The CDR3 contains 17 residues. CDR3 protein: CASSSVRRDRDYNEQFF. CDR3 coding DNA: TGTGCCAGCAGCTCCGTCAGGCGGGACAGGGACTACAATGAGCAGTTCTTC.

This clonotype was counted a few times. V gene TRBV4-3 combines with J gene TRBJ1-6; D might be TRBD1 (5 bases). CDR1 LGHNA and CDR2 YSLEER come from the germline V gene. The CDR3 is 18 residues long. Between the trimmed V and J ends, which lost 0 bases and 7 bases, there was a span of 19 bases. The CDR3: CASSQETAAGILNSPLHF. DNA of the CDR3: TGCGCCAGCAGCCAAGAAACCGCGGCAGGGATTTTAAATTCACCCCTCCACTTT.

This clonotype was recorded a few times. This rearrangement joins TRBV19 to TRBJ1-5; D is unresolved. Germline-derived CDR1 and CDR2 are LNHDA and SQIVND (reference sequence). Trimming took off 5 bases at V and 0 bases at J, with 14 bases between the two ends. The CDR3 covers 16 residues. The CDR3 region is CASSPWRASSNQPQHF. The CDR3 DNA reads TGTGCCAGTAGTCCATGGAGGGCAAGTAGCAATCAGCCCCAGCATTTT.

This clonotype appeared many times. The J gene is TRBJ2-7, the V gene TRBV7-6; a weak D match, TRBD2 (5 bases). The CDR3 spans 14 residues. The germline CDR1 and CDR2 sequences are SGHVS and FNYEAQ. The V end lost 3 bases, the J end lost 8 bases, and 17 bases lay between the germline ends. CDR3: CASSLESGVPQQYF. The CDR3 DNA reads TGTGCCAGCAGCTTGGAAAGCGGAGTCCCCCAGCAGTACTTC.

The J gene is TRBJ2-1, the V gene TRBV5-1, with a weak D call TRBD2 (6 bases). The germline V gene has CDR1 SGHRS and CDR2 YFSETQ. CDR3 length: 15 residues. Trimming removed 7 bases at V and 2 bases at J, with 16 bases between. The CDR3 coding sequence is TGCGCCAGCGGACCGACTAGATCGGCCTACAATGAGCAGTTCTTC. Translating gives CASGPTRSAYNEQFF.

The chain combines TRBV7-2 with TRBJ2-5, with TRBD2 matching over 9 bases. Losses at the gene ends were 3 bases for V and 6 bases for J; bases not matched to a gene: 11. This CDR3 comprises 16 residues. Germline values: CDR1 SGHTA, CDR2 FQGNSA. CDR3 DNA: TGTGCCAGCAGCTTGGCCGGCGGGGGGGCTATAAAGACCCAGTACTTC. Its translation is CASSLAGGGAIKTQYF.

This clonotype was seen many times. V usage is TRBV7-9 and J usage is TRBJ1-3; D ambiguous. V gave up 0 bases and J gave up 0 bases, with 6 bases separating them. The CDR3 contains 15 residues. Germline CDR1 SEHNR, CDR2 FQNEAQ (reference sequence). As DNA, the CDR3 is TGTGCCAGCAGCTTAGCAGGAGCCTCTGGAAACACCATATATTTT. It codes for CASSLAGASGNTIYF.

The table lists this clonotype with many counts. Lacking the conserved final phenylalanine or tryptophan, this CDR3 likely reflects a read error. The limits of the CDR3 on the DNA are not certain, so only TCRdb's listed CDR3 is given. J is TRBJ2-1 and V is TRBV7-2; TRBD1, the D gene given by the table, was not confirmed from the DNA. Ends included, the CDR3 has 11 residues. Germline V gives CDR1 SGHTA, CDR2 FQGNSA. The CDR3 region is CASSNPGPQGT.

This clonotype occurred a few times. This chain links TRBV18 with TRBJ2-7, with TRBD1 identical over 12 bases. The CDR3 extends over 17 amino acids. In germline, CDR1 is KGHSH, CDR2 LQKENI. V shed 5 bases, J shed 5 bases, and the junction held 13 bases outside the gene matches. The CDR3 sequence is CASSSRDRGPGENEQYF. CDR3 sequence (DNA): TGTGCCAGCTCATCCCGGGACAGGGGGCCGGGTGAGAACGAGCAGTACTTC.

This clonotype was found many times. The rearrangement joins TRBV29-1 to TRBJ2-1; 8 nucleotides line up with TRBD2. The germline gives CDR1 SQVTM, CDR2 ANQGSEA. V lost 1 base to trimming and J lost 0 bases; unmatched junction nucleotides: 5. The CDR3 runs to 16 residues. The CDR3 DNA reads TGCAGCGTTGAAGGTGCGAGCGGGAGCTCCTACAATGAGCAGTTCTTC. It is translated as CSVEGASGSSYNEQFF.

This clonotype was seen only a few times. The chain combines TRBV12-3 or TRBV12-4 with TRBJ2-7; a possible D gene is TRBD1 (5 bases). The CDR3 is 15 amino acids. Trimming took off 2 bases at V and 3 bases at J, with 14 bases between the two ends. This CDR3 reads CASSLFVGARYEQYF. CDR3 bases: TGTGCCAGCAGTTTATTCGTTGGGGCCCGCTACGAGCAGTACTTC.

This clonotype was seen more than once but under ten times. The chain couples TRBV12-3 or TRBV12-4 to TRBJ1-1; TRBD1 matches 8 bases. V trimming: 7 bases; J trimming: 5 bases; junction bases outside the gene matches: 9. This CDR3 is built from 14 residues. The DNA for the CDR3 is TGTGCCAGCACCCGACAGGGGAAGGAGACTGAAGCTTTCTTT. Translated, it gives CASTRQGKETEAFF.

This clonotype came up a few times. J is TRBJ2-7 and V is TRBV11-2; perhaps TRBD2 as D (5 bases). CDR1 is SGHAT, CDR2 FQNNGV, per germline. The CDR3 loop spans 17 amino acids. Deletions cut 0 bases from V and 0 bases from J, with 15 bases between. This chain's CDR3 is CASSLDRARRSSYEQYF. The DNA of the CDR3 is TGTGCCAGCAGCTTAGATAGGGCCAGGAGGAGCTCCTACGAGCAGTACTTC.

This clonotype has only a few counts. The CDR3 DNA reads TGTGCCAGCAGCTTAGGCCGGACAGTGAACACCGGGGAGCTGTTTTTT. It translates to CASSLGRTVNTGELFF. The V call is TRBV7-9, the J call TRBJ2-2, with D possibly being TRBD1 (6 bases). Looked up from germline, CDR1 is SEHNR and CDR2 is FQNEAQ (reference sequence). With 1 base removed from V and 1 base from J, the gap between germline ends came to 10 bases. The CDR3 spans 16 residues.

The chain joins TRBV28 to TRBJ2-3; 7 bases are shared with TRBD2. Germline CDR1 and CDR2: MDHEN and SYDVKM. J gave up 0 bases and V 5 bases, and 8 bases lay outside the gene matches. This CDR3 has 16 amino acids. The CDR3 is CASSHLAEVSTDTQYF. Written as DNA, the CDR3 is TGTGCCAGCAGTCACCTAGCGGAAGTCAGCACAGATACGCAGTATTTT.

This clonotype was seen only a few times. For the CDR3, the DNA is TGCGCCAGCAGTCTACTTACTAGCGGGGGGGCCGGGGGCACAGATACGCAGTATTTT. Its protein is CASSLLTSGGAGGTDTQYF. The rearrangement joins TRBV4-3 to TRBJ2-3; TRBD2 aligns across 13 bases. With 6 bases clipped from V and 1 base from J, the junction kept 13 bases outside the gene matches. The CDR3 has 19 amino acids. The germline V gene encodes CDR1 LGHNA and CDR2 YSLEER.